Reported below is one T cell receptor (beta chain). The junction had 5 bases not matched to a gene; V was cut back by 3 bases and J by 4 bases. This CDR3 is 13 amino acids long. Germline CDR1 reads SQVTM; CDR2 reads ANQGSEA. This entry comes from a study of T cells in Graves' hyperthyroidism and ophthalmopathy. From RNA transcripts, TCR beta CDR3 regions were amplified. In the first-round RT-PCR of the TCR CDR3, the HTBI primer set was used. TCRdb reprocessed the multiplex PCR reads with MiXCR, giving one entry per CDR3 protein. The sample shows some 350,000 distinct CDR3 sequences, roughly an eighth of them seen only once.

This receptor was obtained from a woman between 40 and 55 years old with Graves' ophthalmopathy. Sequencing input: blood. The chain employs TRBV29-1 and TRBJ1-2, with 7 bases lining up with TRBD1. The CDR3: CSVDSGGSYGYTF. The DNA of the CDR3 is TGCAGCGTTGATTCAGGGGGGTCCTATGGCTACACCTTC. The full variable domain, with the rest looked up from reference TRBV29-1 and TRBJ1-2, is SAVISQKPSRDICQRGTSLTIQCQVDSQVTMMFWYRQQPGQSLTLIATANQGSEATYESGFVIDKFPISRPNLTFSTLTVSNMSPEDSSIYLCSVDSGGSYGYTFGSGTRLTVV.